The sequence of this T cell receptor (beta chain) was determined in a study of cytomegalovirus exposure and HLA in healthy donors. Germline CDR1 reads SGHDT; CDR2 reads YYEEEE. The CDR3 sequence is 15 residues long. Deletions cut 4 bases from V and 4 bases from J, with 17 bases between. Study-level results: CMV antigen specificity of a few CMV-associated chains was confirmed in vitro.

Details on this clone: No antigen is known for it.

PCR involved 60 Vbeta and 13 Jbeta primers. Using immunoSEQ multiplex PCR, the repertoire was profiled, and TCRdb retains in-frame clones only, with some absent. The profile shows tens of thousands of clones, around 78% of them singletons. The sequence was collected from a man aged 25-45 years in good health and CMV-seronegative. The chain has TRBV5-6 and TRBJ1-2; D may be TRBD1 (5 bases). Sequencing was done on a sample of PBMCs. CDR3 sequence: CASSPRVTVSYGYTF. The DNA of the CDR3 is TGTGCCAGCAGCCCCCGTGTGACAGTAAGCTATGGCTACACCTTC.